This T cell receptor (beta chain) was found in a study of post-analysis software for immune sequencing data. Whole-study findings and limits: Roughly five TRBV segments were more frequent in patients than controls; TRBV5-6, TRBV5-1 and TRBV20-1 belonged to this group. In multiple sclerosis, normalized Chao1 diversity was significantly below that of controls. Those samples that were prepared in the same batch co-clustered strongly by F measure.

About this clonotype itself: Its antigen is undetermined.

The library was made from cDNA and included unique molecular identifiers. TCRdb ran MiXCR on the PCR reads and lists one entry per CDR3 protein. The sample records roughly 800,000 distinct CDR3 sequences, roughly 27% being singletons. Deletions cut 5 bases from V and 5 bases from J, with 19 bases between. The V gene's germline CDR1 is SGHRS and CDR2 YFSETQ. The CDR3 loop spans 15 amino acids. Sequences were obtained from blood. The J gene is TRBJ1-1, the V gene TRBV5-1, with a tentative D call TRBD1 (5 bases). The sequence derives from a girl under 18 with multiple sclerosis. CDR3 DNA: TGCGCCAGCAGGGTTTTGCAGGGAGTTGGGACTGAAGCTTTCTTT. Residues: CASRVLQGVGTEAFF.